The entry that follows covers one TCR beta chain sequence. Its specificity is unknown. TCRdb passed the PCR reads through MiXCR, listing each CDR3 protein once. The sample shows several thousand distinct CDR3 sequences, under 45% of them seen only once. This sample is part of a study of molecular identifiers for immune sequencing clone quantification. It was from around 18,000 to 910,000 sorted cells, with 10%, 30% or 50% RNA, that naive CD8 libraries came. Looked up from germline, CDR1 is MNHEY and CDR2 is SMNVEV (reference sequence). CDR3 length: 14 amino acids. Trimming removed 4 bases at V and 4 bases at J, with 14 bases between. General study findings and limits: Effector cells had over 99% of their molecules in clones above 20 RNA copies, while naive cells had under 1%.

The sample comprised naive CD8+ T cells from blood, with Jurkat cell RNA spiked in. Subset defined: FACS-sorted CD8+CD4-CCR7+CD45RA+ naive T cells. The source of this sequence is a human donor in good health. Some libraries in this study had Jurkat cell RNA spiked in. The chain links TRBV27 to TRBJ2-7, with D perhaps TRBD1 (5 bases). In DNA, the CDR3 is TGTGCCAGCAGTTGGGCCAGGGCCAAGTACGAGCAGTACTTC. It translates to CASSWARAKYEQYF.